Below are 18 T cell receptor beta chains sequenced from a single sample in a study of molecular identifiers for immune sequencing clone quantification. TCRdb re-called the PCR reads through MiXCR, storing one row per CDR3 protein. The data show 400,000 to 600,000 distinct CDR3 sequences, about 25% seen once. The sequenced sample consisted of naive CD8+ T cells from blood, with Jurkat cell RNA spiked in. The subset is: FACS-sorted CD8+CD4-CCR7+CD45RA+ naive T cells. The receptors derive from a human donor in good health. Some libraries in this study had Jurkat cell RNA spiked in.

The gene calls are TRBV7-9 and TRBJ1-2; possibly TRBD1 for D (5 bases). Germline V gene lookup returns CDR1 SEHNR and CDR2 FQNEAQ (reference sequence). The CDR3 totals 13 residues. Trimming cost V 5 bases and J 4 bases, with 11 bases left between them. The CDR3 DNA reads TGTGCCAGCAGCCCGACAGCCCCCTATGGCTACACCTTC. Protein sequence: CASSPTAPYGYTF.

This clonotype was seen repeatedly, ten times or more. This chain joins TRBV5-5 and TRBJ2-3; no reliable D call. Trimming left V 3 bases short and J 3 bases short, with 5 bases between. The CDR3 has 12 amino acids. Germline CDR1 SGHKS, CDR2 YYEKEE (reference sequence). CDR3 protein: CASSSETDTQYF. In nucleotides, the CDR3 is TGTGCCAGCAGCTCAGAAACAGATACGCAGTATTTT.

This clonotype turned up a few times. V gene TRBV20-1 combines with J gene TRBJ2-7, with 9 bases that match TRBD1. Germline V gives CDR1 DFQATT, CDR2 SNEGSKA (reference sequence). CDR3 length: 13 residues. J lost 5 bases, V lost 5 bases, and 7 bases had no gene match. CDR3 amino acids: CSAPGTGNHEQYF. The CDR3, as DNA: TGCAGTGCTCCCGGGACAGGGAACCACGAGCAGTACTTC.

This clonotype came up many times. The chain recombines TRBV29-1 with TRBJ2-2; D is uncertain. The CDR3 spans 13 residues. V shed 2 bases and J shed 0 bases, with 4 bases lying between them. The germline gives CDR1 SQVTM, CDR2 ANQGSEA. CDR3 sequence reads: CSVESANTGELFF. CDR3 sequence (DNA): TGCAGCGTTGAATCGGCGAACACCGGGGAGCTGTTTTTT.

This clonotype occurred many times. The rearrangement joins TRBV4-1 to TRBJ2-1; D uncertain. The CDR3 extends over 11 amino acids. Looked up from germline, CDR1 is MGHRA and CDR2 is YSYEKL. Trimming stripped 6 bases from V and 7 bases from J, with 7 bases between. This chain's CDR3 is CASSRENEQFF. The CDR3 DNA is TGCGCCAGCAGTCGAGAAAATGAGCAGTTCTTC.

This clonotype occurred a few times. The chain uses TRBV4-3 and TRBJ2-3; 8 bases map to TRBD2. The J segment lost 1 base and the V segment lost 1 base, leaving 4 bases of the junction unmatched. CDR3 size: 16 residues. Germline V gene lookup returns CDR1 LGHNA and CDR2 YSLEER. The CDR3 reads CASSQGTAGGTDTQYF. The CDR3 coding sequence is TGCGCCAGCAGCCAAGGAACAGCGGGAGGCACAGATACGCAGTATTTT.

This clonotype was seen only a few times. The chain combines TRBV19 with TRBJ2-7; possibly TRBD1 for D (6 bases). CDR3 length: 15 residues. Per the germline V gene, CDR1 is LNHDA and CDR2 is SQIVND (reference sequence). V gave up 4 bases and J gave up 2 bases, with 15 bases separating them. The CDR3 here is CASSKRTETAYEQYF. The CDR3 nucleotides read TGTGCCAGTAGTAAAAGGACAGAGACGGCCTACGAGCAGTACTTC.

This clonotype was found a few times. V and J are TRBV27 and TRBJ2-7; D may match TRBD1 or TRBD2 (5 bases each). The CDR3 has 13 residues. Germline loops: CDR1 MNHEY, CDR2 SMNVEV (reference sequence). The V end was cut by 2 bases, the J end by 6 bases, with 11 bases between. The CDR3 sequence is CASSLLSGAEQYF. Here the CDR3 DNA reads TGTGCCAGCAGTTTACTATCCGGGGCCGAGCAGTACTTC.

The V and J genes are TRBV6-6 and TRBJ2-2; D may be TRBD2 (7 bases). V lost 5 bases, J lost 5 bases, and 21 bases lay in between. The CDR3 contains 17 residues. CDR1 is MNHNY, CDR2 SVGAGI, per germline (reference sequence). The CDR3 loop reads CASSELLGGAQTGELFF. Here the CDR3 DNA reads TGTGCCAGCAGTGAATTATTGGGGGGGGCGCAGACCGGGGAGCTGTTTTTT.

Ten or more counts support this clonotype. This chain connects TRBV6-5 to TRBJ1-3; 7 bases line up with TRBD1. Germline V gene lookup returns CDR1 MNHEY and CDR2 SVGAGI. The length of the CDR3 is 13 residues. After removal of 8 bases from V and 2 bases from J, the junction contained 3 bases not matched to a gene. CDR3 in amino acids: CASRTGAGNTIYF. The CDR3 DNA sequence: TGTGCCAGCCGAACAGGGGCTGGAAACACCATATATTTT.

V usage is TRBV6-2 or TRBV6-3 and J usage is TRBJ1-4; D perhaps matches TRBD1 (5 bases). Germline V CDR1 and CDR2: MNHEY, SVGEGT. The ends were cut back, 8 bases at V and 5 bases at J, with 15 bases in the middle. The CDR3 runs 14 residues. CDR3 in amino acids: CASCTGRPNEKLFF. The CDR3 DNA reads TGTGCCAGCTGCACGGGACGGCCGAATGAAAAACTGTTTTTT.

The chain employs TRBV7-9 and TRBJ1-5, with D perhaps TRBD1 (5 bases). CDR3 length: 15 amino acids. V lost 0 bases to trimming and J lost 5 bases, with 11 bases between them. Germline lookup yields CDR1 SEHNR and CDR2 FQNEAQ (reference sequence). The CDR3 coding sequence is TGTGCCAGCAGCTTAGCGCAGGGTTTGGATCAGCCCCAGCATTTT. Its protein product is CASSLAQGLDQPQHF.

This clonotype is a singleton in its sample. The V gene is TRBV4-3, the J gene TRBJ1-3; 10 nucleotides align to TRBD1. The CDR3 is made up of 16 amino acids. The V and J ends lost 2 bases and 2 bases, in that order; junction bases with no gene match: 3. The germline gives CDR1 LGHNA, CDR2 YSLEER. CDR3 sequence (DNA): TGCGCCAGCAGCCAATCCGGGACAGGGGCTGGAAACACCATATATTTT. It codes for CASSQSGTGAGNTIYF.

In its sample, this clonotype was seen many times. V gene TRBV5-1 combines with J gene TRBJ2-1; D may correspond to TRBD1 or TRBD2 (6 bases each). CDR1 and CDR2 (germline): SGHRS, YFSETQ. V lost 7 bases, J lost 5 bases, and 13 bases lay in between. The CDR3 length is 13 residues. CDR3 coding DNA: TGCGCCAGCGAGAACAGGGAGGACAATGAGCAGTTCTTC. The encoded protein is CASENREDNEQFF.

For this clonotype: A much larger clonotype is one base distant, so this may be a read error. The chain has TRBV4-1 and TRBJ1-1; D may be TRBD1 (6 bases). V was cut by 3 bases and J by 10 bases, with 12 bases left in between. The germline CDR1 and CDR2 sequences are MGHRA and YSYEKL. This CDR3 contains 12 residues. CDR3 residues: CASSHGTRGAFF. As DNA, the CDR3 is TGCGCCAGCAGCCATGGAACCAGGGGAGCTTTCTTT.

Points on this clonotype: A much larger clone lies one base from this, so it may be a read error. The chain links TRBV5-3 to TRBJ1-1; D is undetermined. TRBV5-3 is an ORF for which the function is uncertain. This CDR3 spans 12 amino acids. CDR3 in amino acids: CASSLWNSEAFF. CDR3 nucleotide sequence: TGTGCCAGCAGCTTGTGGAACTCTGAAGCTTTCTTT.

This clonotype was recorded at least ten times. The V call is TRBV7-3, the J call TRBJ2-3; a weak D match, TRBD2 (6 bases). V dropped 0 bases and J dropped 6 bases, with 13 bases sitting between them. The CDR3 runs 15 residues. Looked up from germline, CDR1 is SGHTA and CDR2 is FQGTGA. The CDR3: CASSLTGGKADTQYF. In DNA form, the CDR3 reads TGTGCCAGCAGCTTAACCGGGGGAAAGGCGGATACGCAGTATTTT.

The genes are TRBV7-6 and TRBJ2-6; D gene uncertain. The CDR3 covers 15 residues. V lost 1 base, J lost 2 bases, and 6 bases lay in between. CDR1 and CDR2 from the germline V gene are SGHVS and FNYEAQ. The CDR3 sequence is CASSLGHTGANVLTF. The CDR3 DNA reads TGTGCCAGCAGCTTAGGGCATACTGGGGCCAACGTCCTGACTTTC.